These 13 T cell receptor beta chains came from one sample sequenced in a study of T cells in Graves' hyperthyroidism and ophthalmopathy. Amplified regions were TCR beta CDR3 sequences from RNA transcripts. The TCR CDR3 first-round RT-PCR relied on the HTBI primer set. TCRdb reprocessed the multiplex PCR reads via MiXCR and lists one record per CDR3 protein. The sample has approximately 400,000 distinct CDR3 sequences, around 25% seen once. Sequenced: blood. These receptors came from a man aged 45 to 65 with Graves' hyperthyroidism.

This clonotype has a count of ten or more. This chain uses TRBV6-1 with TRBJ1-1; D gene unclear. The CDR3 runs 17 residues. Germline lookup yields CDR1 MNHNS and CDR2 SASEGT. Trimming removed 5 bases at V and 0 bases at J, with 19 bases between. CDR3 bases: TGTGCCAGCAGTATACGGCCGTTGATGGACCTGAACACTGAAGCTTTCTTT. The encoded protein is CASSIRPLMDLNTEAFF.

This rearrangement joins TRBV29-1 to TRBJ2-1; TRBD2 might be the D (5 bases). The V gene lost 5 bases and the J gene lost 3 bases, with 14 bases spanning the gap. Germline assignment: CDR1 SQVTM and CDR2 ANQGSEA. The CDR3 extends over 14 amino acids. The CDR3 DNA sequence: TGCAGCGTTATCAATCTAGGAGGCTACAATGAGCAGTTCTTC. This gives the protein CSVINLGGYNEQFF.

In its sample, this clonotype was seen many times. This chain uses TRBV11-1 with TRBJ2-1; the D gene could be TRBD1 or TRBD2 (5 bases each). The germline V and J ends were trimmed by 5 bases and 8 bases, with 22 bases remaining between them. The CDR3 covers 16 residues. Germline CDR1 and CDR2: SGHAT and FQDESV (reference sequence). CDR3 sequence: CASSPGTKREGDEQFF. CDR3 sequence (DNA): TGTGCCAGCAGCCCAGGCACTAAACGGGAAGGGGATGAGCAGTTCTTC.

This clonotype appeared a few times. V usage is TRBV6-2 or TRBV6-3 and J usage is TRBJ2-7; no definite D call. Germline CDR1 and CDR2: MNHEY and SVGEGT. CDR3 length equals 14 residues. Between the trimmed V and J ends, which lost 6 bases and 3 bases, there was a span of 15 bases. CDR3 protein: CASSSTLVGYEQYF. DNA for the CDR3: TGTGCCAGCAGCTCCACCCTGGTCGGCTACGAGCAGTACTTC.

This rearrangement joins TRBV20-1 to TRBJ1-5, with TRBD1 as a possible D gene (6 bases). The CDR3 is made up of 15 amino acids. Germline V CDR1 and CDR2: DFQATT, SNEGSKA (reference sequence). Trimming stripped 3 bases from V and 0 bases from J, with 12 bases between. The CDR3 DNA reads as TGCAGTGCTAGGGGCAGGGGATCTAGCAATCAGCCCCAGCATTTT. It specifies CSARGRGSSNQPQHF.

This clonotype came up many times. The rearrangement uses TRBV27 and TRBJ2-7; 9 bases are a match to TRBD2. Germline V gene data show CDR1 as MNHEY and CDR2 as SMNVEV (reference sequence). The CDR3 contains 16 residues. With 6 bases clipped from V and 3 bases from J, the junction kept 12 bases outside the gene matches. The CDR3: CASRGYSSGVHYEQYF. The CDR3 nucleotides are TGTGCCAGCAGGGGTTATTCTAGCGGGGTCCACTACGAGCAGTACTTC.

The chain combines TRBV2 with TRBJ2-1; the D gene is possibly TRBD2 (5 bases). Germline V gene lookup returns CDR1 SNHLY and CDR2 FYNNEI. Trimming pared 0 bases from V and 9 bases from J, leaving 24 bases between. The CDR3 runs to 18 residues. DNA of the CDR3: TGTGCCAGCAGTGAAGCGCCTTGGAATACGGGAAAGGTGGGTGAGCAGTTCTTC. Translated: CASSEAPWNTGKVGEQFF.

This clonotype was detected a few times. This chain uses TRBV19 with TRBJ2-5, with 8 bases that match TRBD1. J lost 5 bases, V lost 5 bases, and 10 bases had no gene match. Germline CDR1 is LNHDA and CDR2 is SQIVND (reference sequence). This CDR3 comprises 15 residues. The CDR3 sequence: CASSPRQGLEETQYF. The CDR3 coding sequence is TGTGCCAGTAGTCCCCGACAGGGGTTGGAGGAGACCCAGTACTTC. Full variable domain (remainder filled in from reference TRBV19 and TRBJ2-5): DGGITQSPKYLFRKEGQNVTLSCEQNLNHDAMYWYRQDPGQGLRLIYYSQIVNDFQKGDIAEGYSVSREKKESFPLTVTSAQKNPTAFYLCASSPRQGLEETQYFGPGTRLLVL.

The chain joins TRBV14 to TRBJ2-7; D might be TRBD1 or TRBD2, each matching 5 bases. Germline V gene sequence: CDR1 SGHDN, CDR2 FVKESK. Trimming removed 1 base at V and 2 bases at J, with 6 bases between. The CDR3 sequence is 13 residues long. The DNA of the CDR3 is TGTGCCAGCAGCCAAGTGGGGGCCTACGAGCAGTACTTC. It is translated as CASSQVGAYEQYF.

This clonotype was picked up many times. The gene calls are TRBV11-1 and TRBJ2-5, with no clear D. Germline V gene lookup returns CDR1 SGHAT and CDR2 FQDESV (reference sequence). This CDR3 region has 13 residues. Trimming took 2 bases from V and 5 from J, leaving 9 bases between them. The CDR3 region is CASSLSFKETQYF. The CDR3 nucleotides read TGTGCCAGCAGCTTATCCTTCAAGGAGACCCAGTACTTC.

The rearrangement uses TRBV24-1 and TRBJ2-4, with TRBD1 matching 8 bases. J gave up 6 bases and V 4 bases, and 7 bases lay outside the gene matches. Germline V gene lookup returns CDR1 KGHDR and CDR2 SFDVKD. The CDR3 contains 15 residues. The CDR3 sequence is CATSDAGGAGNIQYF. In nucleotides, the CDR3 is TGTGCCACCAGTGACGCAGGGGGCGCGGGAAACATTCAGTACTTC.

J is TRBJ1-5 and V is TRBV18; the D is unclear. The V and J ends lost 3 bases and 5 bases respectively, with 8 bases between them. The germline CDR1 and CDR2 sequences are KGHSH and LQKENI. The CDR3 spans 13 residues. The CDR3 nucleotides read TGTGCCAGCTCACCTGACTTCGATCAGCCCCAGCATTTT. Its protein product is CASSPDFDQPQHF.

Concerning this clonotype itself: This could be a read error, since a much larger clone is one nucleotide away. J is TRBJ1-5 and V is TRBV2, with D possibly TRBD1 on 6 matching bases. CDR3 length: 14 amino acids. V lost 4 bases to trimming and J lost 6 bases, with 13 bases between them. The germline V gene has CDR1 SNHLY and CDR2 FYNNEI. In nucleotides, the CDR3 is TGTGCCAGCAGTGGCGGGACAACTAGTCAGCCCCAGCATTTT. Translation gives CASSGGTTSQPQHF.